This T cell receptor beta chain was sequenced during a study of blood T cell repertoires in COVID-19. Across the study: The study drew acute and convalescent COVID-19 samples from the United States, Italy and Spain. Sample material is recorded as cDNA or gDNA derived from T cells, B-cell-depleted T cells, or PBMCs.

Enrollment of patients from Seattle took place during active infection, with longitudinal follow-up. The authors' processing: Estimates of nucleated cell counts were drawn from the amplification of reference gene primers. Only in-frame clones appear in the TCRdb table, and some are missing; sequencing was by immunoSEQ multiplex PCR. That table furnishes V, J and clone size, whereas the DNA furnished D and trimming. The sample yields just over 250,000 clones, approximately 88% seen once. The CDR3 spans 16 residues. The V segment lost 1 base and the J segment 2 bases; nucleotides outside the gene matches: 7. Germline-derived CDR1 and CDR2 are SGHRS and YFSETQ.

Material: peripheral blood. The chain recombines TRBV5-1 with TRBJ2-7, with 9 nucleotides matching TRBD1. The TCR was taken from a woman between 65 and 79 years old with COVID-19, enrolled during active disease. CDR3 amino acids: CASSLPRQGGAYEQYF. The CDR3 DNA follows: TGCGCCAGCAGCTTGCCCAGACAGGGGGGGGCCTACGAGCAGTACTTC.